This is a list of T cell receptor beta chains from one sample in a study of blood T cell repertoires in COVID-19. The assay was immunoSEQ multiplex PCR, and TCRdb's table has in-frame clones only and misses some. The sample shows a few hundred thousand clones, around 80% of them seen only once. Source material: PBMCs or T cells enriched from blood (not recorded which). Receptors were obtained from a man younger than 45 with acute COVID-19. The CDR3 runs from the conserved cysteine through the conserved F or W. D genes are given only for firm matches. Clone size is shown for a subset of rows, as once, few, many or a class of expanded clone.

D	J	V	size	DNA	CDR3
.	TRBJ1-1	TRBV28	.	TGTGCCAGCAGTTTGGTGGGGCAGGGAGAAGCTTTCTTT	CASSLVGQGEAFF
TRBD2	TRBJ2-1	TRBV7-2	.	TGTGCCAGCAGTCGAAGTAGGTTGCGGGGGGCGTCCAATGAGCAGTTCTTC	CASSRSRLRGASNEQFF
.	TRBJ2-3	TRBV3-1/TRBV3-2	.	TGTGCCAGCAGCCATGCTAGCGCAGCCACAGATACGCAGTATTTT	CASSHASAATDTQYF
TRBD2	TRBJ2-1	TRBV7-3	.	TGTGCCAGCAGCTCCTTACTAGCGCCCCATGAGCAGTTCTTC	CASSSLLAPHEQFF
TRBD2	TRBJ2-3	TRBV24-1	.	TGTGCCACCAGTGATTTGCGGGTAGCGGGGGTCACAGATACGCAGTATTTT	CATSDLRVAGVTDTQYF
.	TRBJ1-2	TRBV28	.	TGTGCCAGCAGTTTATCACAGGCCAACAACTATGGCTACACCTTC	CASSLSQANNYGYTF
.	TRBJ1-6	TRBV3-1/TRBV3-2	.	TGTGCCAGCAGCCCGTCTAGAGCCAATAATTCACCCCTCCACTTT	CASSPSRANNSPLHF
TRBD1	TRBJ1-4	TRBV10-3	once	TGTGCCAGCGGACAGGCCGATAATGAAAAACTGTTTTTT	CASGQADNEKLFF
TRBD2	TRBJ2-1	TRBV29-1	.	TGCAGCGGGGCTAGCGGGACCTACAATGAGCAGTTCTTC	CSGASGTYNEQFF
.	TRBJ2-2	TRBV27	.	TGTGCCAGCAGTTTCTCTCGACAGGGCCGGGGGACCGGGGAGCTGTTTTTT	CASSFSRQGRGTGELFF
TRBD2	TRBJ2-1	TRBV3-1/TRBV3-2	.	TGTGCCAGCAGCCAAGCCCGGCTAGCGGGAGGGGTCAATGAGCAGTTCTTC	CASSQARLAGGVNEQFF
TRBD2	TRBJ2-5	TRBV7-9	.	TGTGCCAGCAGCTTTCTAGCGGTAGAGACCCAGTACTTC	CASSFLAVETQYF
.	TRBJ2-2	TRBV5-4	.	TGTGCCAGCAGCCGCACCGGGGAGCTGTTTTTT	CASSRTGELFF
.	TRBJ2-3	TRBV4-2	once	TGTGCCAGCAGCGCCCGGGACTTTAGCACAGATACGCAGTATTTT	CASSARDFSTDTQYF
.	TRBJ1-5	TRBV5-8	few	TGTGCCAGCAGCTTGGGATCCTATAATCAGCCCCAGCATTTT	CASSLGSYNQPQHF
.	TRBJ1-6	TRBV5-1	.	TGTGCCAGCAGCTTGGAGGGGGGGGCAAATTCACCCCTCCACTTT	CASSLEGGANSPLHF
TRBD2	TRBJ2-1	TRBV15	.	TGTGCCACCAGCAGGGTTCAACAAGTCCGGGAGGGAGATGAGCAGTTCTTC	CATSRVQQVREGDEQFF
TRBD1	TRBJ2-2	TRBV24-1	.	TGTGCCACCAGTGATCCCGCTTCGACAGGGGCCGGGGAGCTGTTTTTT	CATSDPASTGAGELFF
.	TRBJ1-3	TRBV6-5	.	TGTGCCAGCAGTCCCCGGCAGGGCTCTGGAAACACCATATATTTT	CASSPRQGSGNTIYF
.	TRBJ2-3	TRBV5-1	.	TGCGCCAGCAGCTTGAGGGGCTTAGGAACAGATACGCAGTATTTT	CASSLRGLGTDTQYF
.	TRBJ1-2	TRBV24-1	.	TGTGCCACCAGTGATCTCTATGGCTACACCTTC	CATSDLYGYTF
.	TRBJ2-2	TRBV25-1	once	TGTGCCAGCGCAGCGACCCTCACCGGGGAGCTGTTTTTT	CASAATLTGELFF
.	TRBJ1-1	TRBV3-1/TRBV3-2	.	TGTGCCAGCAGCCGATTCCCGGGACAAGGCACTGAAGCTTTCTTT	CASSRFPGQGTEAFF
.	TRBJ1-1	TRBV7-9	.	TGTGCCAGCATCTCTTCGGCACAGGGTATGAGCACTGAAGCTTTCTTT	CASISSAQGMSTEAFF
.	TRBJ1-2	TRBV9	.	TGTGCCAGCAGGGGTACGGGGGCTAACTATGGCTACACCTTC	CASRGTGANYGYTF
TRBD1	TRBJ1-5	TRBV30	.	TGTGCCTGGAGTGTAAGGTTGGGACAGGTATACAATCAGCCCCAGCATTTT	CAWSVRLGQVYNQPQHF
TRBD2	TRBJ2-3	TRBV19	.	TGTGCCAGTAGCCTAGCGGGTCCAGATACGCAGTATTTT	CASSLAGPDTQYF
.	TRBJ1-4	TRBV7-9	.	TGTGCCAGCAGCGCAGGGGTGTATGCTAATGAAAAACTGTTTTTT	CASSAGVYANEKLFF
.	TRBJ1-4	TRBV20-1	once	TGCAGTGCTAGTCCTTACGTCCGAACAAAAGCAACTAATGAAAAACTGTTTTTT	CSASPYVRTKATNEKLFF
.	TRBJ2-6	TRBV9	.	TGTGCCAGCATCACTTACGGCTCTGGGGCCAACGTCCTGACTTTC	CASITYGSGANVLTF
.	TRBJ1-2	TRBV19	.	TGTGCCAGTAGTAACGAGGGATACTATGGCTACACCTTC	CASSNEGYYGYTF
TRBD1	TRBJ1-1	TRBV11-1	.	TGTGCCAGCAGCATTACAGGGGGCATGAACACTGAAGCTTTCTTT	CASSITGGMNTEAFF
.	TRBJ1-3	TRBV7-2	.	TGTGCCAGCAGCTTAGATGCGGCGGCTGGAAACACCATATATTTT	CASSLDAAAGNTIYF
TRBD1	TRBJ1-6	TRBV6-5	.	TGTGCCAGCGCCTCCGGGACAGGGTTTCTTTCACCCCTCCACTTT	CASASGTGFLSPLHF
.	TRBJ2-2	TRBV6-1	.	TGTGCCAGCAGTGAATGGGGGGAGCTTAGTTCGAACACCGGGGAGCTGTTTTTT	CASSEWGELSSNTGELFF
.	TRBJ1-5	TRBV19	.	TGTGCCAGCCAGGGGTTGATGGGTCAGCCCCAGCATTTT	CASQGLMGQPQHF
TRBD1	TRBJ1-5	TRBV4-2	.	TGTGCCAGCAGCCAAGAAGGGTCCAGGGGGCAGCCCCAGCATTTT	CASSQEGSRGQPQHF